This T cell receptor beta chain derives from a study of cytomegalovirus exposure and HLA in healthy donors. About the research overall: In terms of ancestry, the Caucasian-associated cluster contained around 79% of the approximately 400 genotyped donors.

The PCR contained 60 Vbeta and 13 Jbeta primers. Clones were read by immunoSEQ multiplex PCR, and TCRdb kept only the in-frame ones, dropping some. The table shows about 100,000 clones, with about three quarters occurring only once. Per germline, CDR1 KGHSH and CDR2 LQKENI. J lost 2 bases, V lost 1 base, and 20 bases had no gene match. The CDR3 sequence is 22 residues long. The chain uses TRBV18 and TRBJ2-2, with 9 bases matching TRBD1. The sequencing sample was made of PBMCs. The source is a man in his forties in good health and CMV-seronegative. CDR3 protein: CASSPLKSQEIYRGPNTGELFF. CDR3 DNA sequence: TGTGCCAGCTCACCACTTAAGTCACAGGAAATATACAGGGGGCCTAACACCGGGGAGCTGTTTTTT. Together with reference TRBV18 and TRBJ2-2, the CDR3 gives the full variable domain: NAGVMQNPRHLVRRRGQEARLRCSPMKGHSHVYWYRQLPEEGLKFMVYLQKENIIDESGMPKERFSAEFPKEGPSILRIQQVVRGDSAAYFCASSPLKSQEIYRGPNTGELFFGEGSRLTVL.